This T cell receptor (beta chain) was documented in a study of T cell clonotyping in hematopoietic cell transplantation. TCRdb's table, derived via immunoSEQ multiplex PCR, lists solely in-frame clones and lacks some. Here the sample spans around 11,000 clones, around 86% being singletons. The CDR3 consists of 13 residues. The junction had 4 bases not matched to a gene; V was cut back by 6 bases and J by 6 bases. Germline CDR1 SNHLY, CDR2 FYNNEI. Regarding the study as a whole: Few recipient clonotypes overlapped donors; over 95% were de novo at given depth.

Note on this clone: Its cognate antigen is unknown.

The rearrangement uses TRBV2 and TRBJ1-5, with TRBD1 matching 8 bases. This specimen consisted of PBMCs, obtained 180 days after allogeneic stem cell transplant. This sequence originates from a male patient aged 60-70 years who had an allogeneic stem cell transplant from an unrelated donor, so the T cells may come from the graft donor. Some clones in this sample may be carry-over from other donors' samples. DNA of the CDR3: TGTGCCAGCAGGGAACAGGGGGTTCAGCCCCAGCATTTT. Protein: CASREQGVQPQHF.